The 24 T cell receptor beta chains reported below all come from one sample, sequenced in a study of cytomegalovirus exposure and HLA in healthy donors. It was with 60 Vbeta and 13 Jbeta primers that the PCR ran. Produced via immunoSEQ multiplex PCR; TCRdb's table is partial and in-frame only. The table has 90,000 or so clones, about 67% seen once. Material: PBMCs. The receptors were gathered from a woman aged 18-29 years in good health and CMV-seropositive.

This clone has just one count. This chain connects TRBV5-6 to TRBJ1-1; 8 bases map to TRBD1. CDR1 is SGHDT, CDR2 YYEEEE, per germline. The CDR3 runs 13 residues. With V trimmed by 0 bases and J by 6 bases, 1 base remained unmatched. DNA of the CDR3: TGTGCCAGCAGCTTGGCAGGGGGCGCTGAAGCTTTCTTT. Protein product: CASSLAGGAEAFF.

This clone turned up a few times. The V and J genes are TRBV28 and TRBJ1-3, with 10 bases fitting TRBD1. V was pared by 2 bases and J by 1 base, with 8 bases of the junction left unmatched. The germline V gene has CDR1 MDHEN and CDR2 SYDVKM. This CDR3 region has 18 residues. The CDR3 spells CASSLNHPGQGSGNTIYF. CDR3 DNA: TGTGCCAGCAGTTTAAATCATCCGGGACAGGGGTCTGGAAACACCATATATTTT.

The chain employs TRBV18 and TRBJ1-5; 7 bases line up with TRBD1. V was clipped by 3 bases and J by 5 bases; unmatched bases: 1. The CDR3 has 13 residues. Germline values: CDR1 KGHSH, CDR2 LQKENI. This chain's CDR3 is CASSPGTDQPQHF. CDR3 sequence (DNA): TGTGCCAGCTCACCCGGGACAGATCAGCCCCAGCATTTT.

The V and J genes are TRBV10-2 and TRBJ1-6, with D possibly matching TRBD1 (5 bases). The CDR3 sequence is 12 residues long. V lost 7 bases, J lost 7 bases, and 8 bases lay in between. CDR1 is WSHSY, CDR2 SAAADI, per germline. The CDR3 loop reads CASTGGNSPLHF. CDR3 nucleotides: TGCGCCAGCACCGGGGGAAATTCACCCCTCCACTTT.

The chain is built from TRBV19 and TRBJ1-4; D gene ambiguous. With 8 bases removed from V and 2 bases from J, the gap between germline ends came to 15 bases. The CDR3 runs 15 residues. The germline V gene has CDR1 LNHDA and CDR2 SQIVND (reference sequence). The CDR3 bases are TGTGCCAGTTCCCTCGGAGGGTGGACTAATGAAAAACTGTTTTTT. This encodes CASSLGGWTNEKLFF.

This chain links TRBV4-3 with TRBJ1-4, with 10 bases aligning to TRBD1. V dropped 1 base and J dropped 7; count of bases not matched to a gene: 3. Germline V gene data show CDR1 as LGHNA and CDR2 as YSLEER. This CDR3 is built from 15 residues. This CDR3 is CASSQGDRGREKLFF. As DNA, the CDR3 is TGCGCCAGCAGCCAAGGAGACAGGGGGCGTGAAAAACTGTTTTTT.

This clone was seen more than once but under ten times. The chain links TRBV7-9 to TRBJ1-3, with 7 bases fitting TRBD1. Losses at the gene ends were 5 bases for V and 4 bases for J; bases not matched to a gene: 8. CDR3 length: 15 residues. Germline values: CDR1 SEHNR, CDR2 FQNEAQ (reference sequence). The CDR3 reads CASSRTTGQGNTIYF. For the CDR3, the DNA is TGTGCCAGCAGCCGGACAACGGGACAGGGAAACACCATATATTTT.

The V call is TRBV23-1, the J call TRBJ1-2, with D possibly matching TRBD1 (6 bases). TRBV23-1 is marked as an open reading frame, function uncertain. The CDR3 covers 15 residues. The V end lost 0 bases, the J end lost 10 bases, and 18 bases lay between the germline ends. The CDR3 region has the DNA TGCGCCAGCAGTCAATCGATAGTCGGGGGGCGAGTCTACACCTTC. Amino acid sequence: CASSQSIVGGRVYTF.

This clone was seen more than once but under ten times. V and J are TRBV5-6 and TRBJ2-5; D is possibly TRBD1 (6 bases). The J call may be in error: the DNA end matches TRBJ2-7 better. Germline V gene data show CDR1 as SGHDT and CDR2 as YYEEEE. The CDR3 runs 13 residues. CDR3 coding DNA: TGTGCCAGCAGCTTACAGGGAGTCCACGAGCAGTACTTC. It specifies CASSLQGVHEQYF.

The sample holds a few counts of this clone. The chain is built from TRBV18 and TRBJ2-7; unclear D gene. CDR1 KGHSH and CDR2 LQKENI come from the germline V gene. V was shortened by 5 bases and J by 6 bases, with 14 bases between the two germline ends. This CDR3 region has 13 residues. The DNA for the CDR3 is TGTGCCAGCTCATCGCTAGTGCATGGCGAGCAGTACTTC. Amino acids: CASSSLVHGEQYF.

The gene calls are TRBV6-6 and TRBJ1-4; tentatively, D is TRBD1 (5 bases). CDR3 length: 14 residues. V was cut by 10 bases and J by 6 bases, with 18 bases left in between. From germline, CDR1 is MNHNY and CDR2 SVGAGI (reference sequence). The CDR3 is CATTGEGLHEKLFF. DNA for the CDR3: TGTGCCACCACCGGGGAGGGGCTGCATGAAAAACTGTTTTTT.

The V and J genes are TRBV7-9 and TRBJ1-1, with TRBD1 matching 10 bases. Trimming at V came to 5 bases and at J to 4 bases, leaving 13 bases not matched to a gene. Germline V gives CDR1 SEHNR, CDR2 FQNEAQ (reference sequence). The CDR3 has 17 residues. The CDR3 DNA follows: TGTGCCAGCAGCACCCATCGAGGATGGACAGGGGGCACTGAAGCTTTCTTT. Its protein is CASSTHRGWTGGTEAFF.

The rearrangement uses TRBV4-1 and TRBJ2-1, with D hard to call. Per germline, CDR1 MGHRA and CDR2 YSYEKL. Trimming took off 0 bases at V and 8 bases at J, with 17 bases between the two ends. This CDR3 has 16 amino acids. The DNA of the CDR3 is TGCGCCAGCAGCCAAGAACCCGGGTTGACGGGTGATGAGCAGTTCTTC. Its translation: CASSQEPGLTGDEQFF.

The genes are TRBV6-5 and TRBJ1-4, with 8 bases identical to TRBD1. J was trimmed by 8 bases and V by 2 bases; bases with no gene match: 7. CDR3 length equals 15 residues. CDR1 MNHEY and CDR2 SVGAGI come from the germline V gene. CDR3 amino acids: CASSYGQGRVEKLFF. The CDR3 nucleotides are TGTGCCAGCAGTTACGGACAGGGTCGGGTCGAAAAACTGTTTTTT.

The J gene is TRBJ2-1, the V gene TRBV7-6, with D unclear. The V end lost 5 bases, the J end lost 7 bases, and 6 bases lay between the germline ends. CDR1 is SGHVS and CDR2 is FNYEAQ in the germline V gene. This CDR3 is 11 amino acids long. CDR3 nucleotide sequence: TGTGCCAGCAGCCCACAAAATGAGCAGTTCTTC. Translating it yields CASSPQNEQFF.

This chain connects TRBV7-2 to TRBJ1-2; D not resolved. The CDR3 is 12 amino acids. Germline V gene data show CDR1 as SGHTA and CDR2 as FQGNSA. The V end lost 8 bases, the J end lost 10 bases, and 17 bases lay between the germline ends. The CDR3 loop reads CASSALRTDYTF. CDR3 coding DNA: TGTGCCAGCTCAGCTCTACGGACTGACTACACCTTC.

The genes are TRBV27 and TRBJ2-7, with 10 bases matching TRBD1. The CDR3 covers 17 residues. With V trimmed by 5 bases and J by 6 bases, 16 bases remained unmatched. Per germline, CDR1 MNHEY and CDR2 SMNVEV (reference sequence). The CDR3 DNA reads as TGTGCCAGCAGTCTCATACACAGGGGGACAGGGGCGCGCGAGCAGTACTTC. Translating it yields CASSLIHRGTGAREQYF.

The rearrangement links TRBV20-1 to TRBJ1-1; no definite D call. This CDR3 contains 11 residues. Deletions cut 4 bases from V and 8 bases from J, with 11 bases between. Germline lookup yields CDR1 DFQATT and CDR2 SNEGSKA (reference sequence). The CDR3 region has the DNA TGCAGTGCTAATCTTTACAGAGAAGCTTTCTTT. This gives the protein CSANLYREAFF.

The chain links TRBV27 to TRBJ2-7, with D perhaps TRBD2 (6 bases). This CDR3 comprises 14 residues. Germline loops: CDR1 MNHEY, CDR2 SMNVEV (reference sequence). Trimming pared 5 bases from V and 3 bases from J, leaving 14 bases between. CDR3 loop: CASSSPGTVYEQYF. CDR3 in DNA: TGTGCCAGCAGTAGCCCCGGGACTGTCTACGAGCAGTACTTC.

The chain has TRBV29-1 and TRBJ1-1; D gene unclear. This CDR3 has 13 amino acids. Trimming pared 5 bases from V and 1 base from J, leaving 11 bases between. The V gene's germline CDR1 is SQVTM and CDR2 ANQGSEA. The CDR3 nucleotides are TGCAGCGTTACCGGGCGGGGGAACACTGAAGCTTTCTTT. It specifies CSVTGRGNTEAFF.

In the case of this clone: The junction does not match germline at one end; this may be a read error. V usage is TRBV5-4 and J usage is TRBJ2-1, with D maybe TRBD1 (5 bases). CDR3 length: 14 amino acids. Germline lookup yields CDR1 SGHNT and CDR2 YYREEE (reference sequence). The CDR3 sequence: CASSFGQGRLSRIF. The CDR3 DNA follows: TGTGCCAGCAGCTTTGGGCAGGGTAGGTTGTCCCGGATCTTC. Based on the CDR3 plus reference TRBV5-4 and TRBJ2-1, the full variable domain is ETGVTQSPTHLIKTRGQQVTLRCSSQSGHNTVSWYQQALGQGPQFIFQYYREEENGRGNFPPRFSGLQFPNYSSELNVNALELDDSALYLCASSFGQGRLSRIFGPGTRLTVL.

The V gene is TRBV4-3, the J gene TRBJ2-7; 8 bases align to TRBD1. This CDR3 is 16 amino acids long. The germline CDR1 and CDR2 sequences are LGHNA and YSLEER. V gave up 1 base and J gave up 3 bases; unmatched junction bases: 8. CDR3 sequence (DNA): TGCGCCAGCAGCCAAGGACAGGGGAGGCCTAGCTACGAGCAGTACTTC. Residues: CASSQGQGRPSYEQYF.

The chain carries TRBV13 and TRBJ2-1; 13 positions agree with TRBD2. V shed 5 bases and J 7 bases; nucleotides not matched to a gene: 8. The CDR3 has 16 amino acids. Germline V gene lookup returns CDR1 PRHDT and CDR2 FYEKMQ (reference sequence). CDR3 in amino acids: CASSPVTSGRWNEQFF. For the CDR3, the DNA is TGTGCCAGCAGCCCCGTGACTAGCGGGAGGTGGAATGAGCAGTTCTTC.

The gene calls are TRBV7-9 and TRBJ2-7, with D possibly being TRBD2 (5 bases). With 8 bases removed from V and 3 bases from J, the gap between germline ends came to 14 bases. The CDR3 is made up of 13 amino acids. Per the germline V gene, CDR1 is SEHNR and CDR2 is FQNEAQ (reference sequence). The CDR3 loop reads CASGDYKIYEQYF. Here the CDR3 DNA reads TGTGCCAGCGGAGACTACAAAATCTACGAGCAGTACTTC.